This TCR beta chain was profiled in a study of blood T cell repertoires in COVID-19. In the study overall: Spain, Italy and the United States supplied samples that represented acute and convalescent COVID-19.

Cohort placement rested on clinical history that participants reported themselves. As processed by the authors: Reference gene primer amplification in the assay estimated nucleated cell counts. The assay was immunoSEQ multiplex PCR, and TCRdb's table has in-frame clones only and misses some. V and J calls and clone size come straight from that table; D and trimming were deduced from the DNA. The data show some 340,000 clones, approximately 91% seen once. In germline, CDR1 is SGHRS, CDR2 YFSETQ. The CDR3 length is 13 residues. V lost 0 bases and J lost 13, with 16 bases in between. The genes are TRBV5-1 and TRBJ1-2; a weak D match, TRBD1 (6 bases). The receptor was derived from a woman under 40 who had been exposed to COVID-19. The material sequenced was PBMCs or T cells enriched from blood (not recorded which). This CDR3 is CASSLARTADPTF. CDR3 nucleotides: TGCGCCAGCAGCTTGGCCCGGACAGCAGACCCCACCTTC.